A single T cell receptor beta chain is shown here with its context. The antigen remains unidentified. Only in-frame clones appear in the TCRdb table, and some are missing; sequencing was by immunoSEQ multiplex PCR. The sample carries about 130,000 clones, around 94% recorded once. This record belongs to a study of graft-versus-host responses after intestinal transplantation. Study-wide context: Induction with anti-thymocyte globulin, then tacrolimus and steroids for roughly 3 years, was given to all recipients.

CDR1 LNHNV and CDR2 YYDKDF come from the germline V gene (reference sequence). The V segment lost 2 bases and the J segment 5 bases; nucleotides outside the gene matches: 12. There are 17 residues in the CDR3. Study-wide points: The marrow of recipients harbored GvH clones, and ileum or blood showed some of them first. Clonal ratios of graft-versus-host to host-versus-graft in allografts were high for patients exhibiting graft-donor T cell macrochimerism.

The source is a human donor who received an intestinal transplant. V is TRBV15 and J is TRBJ2-5, with 9 bases that match TRBD2. Sequencing used unstimulated CD4+ T cells sorted from spleen or lymph node cells, obtained before intestinal transplant. CDR3 sequence reads: CATSRTRGGAGLETQYF. Written as DNA, the CDR3 is TGTGCCACCAGCAGAACCCGCGGGGGGGCGGGCCTGGAGACCCAGTACTTC.